Here is one T cell receptor (beta chain) with its context. The germline gives CDR1 SGHRS, CDR2 YFSETQ. CDR3 length: 14 residues. V lost 3 bases and J lost 6, with 16 bases in between. The method was immunoSEQ multiplex PCR; TCRdb's version includes in-frame clones alone and lacks a portion of them. The sample shows some 310,000 clones, 80% of them seen only once. The data originate from a study of cytotoxic CD8 clonotypes in ibrutinib-treated CLL. This receptor was identified in a human donor with chronic lymphocytic leukemia. The sequenced sample was PBMCs, obtained before ibrutinib treatment. This chain joins TRBV5-1 and TRBJ2-7; D tentatively fits TRBD1 or TRBD2 (6 bases each). Here the CDR3 DNA reads TGCGCCAGCAGCTCAACTGCCCGGGGGCGCGAGCAGTACTTC. Encoded protein: CASSSTARGREQYF.